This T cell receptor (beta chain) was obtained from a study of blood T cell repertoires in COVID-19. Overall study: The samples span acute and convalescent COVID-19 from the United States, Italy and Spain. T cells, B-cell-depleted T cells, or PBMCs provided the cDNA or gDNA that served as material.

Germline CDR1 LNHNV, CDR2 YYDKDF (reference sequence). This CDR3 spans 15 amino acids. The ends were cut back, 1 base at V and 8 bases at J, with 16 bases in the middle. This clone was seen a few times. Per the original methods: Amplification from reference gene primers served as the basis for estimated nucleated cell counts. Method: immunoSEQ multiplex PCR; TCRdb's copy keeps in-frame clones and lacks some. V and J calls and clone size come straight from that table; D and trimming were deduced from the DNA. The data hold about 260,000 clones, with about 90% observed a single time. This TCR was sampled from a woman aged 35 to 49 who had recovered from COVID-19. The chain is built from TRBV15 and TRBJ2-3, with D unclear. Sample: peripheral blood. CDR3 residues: CATSRGALHAGTQYF. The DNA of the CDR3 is TGTGCCACCAGCAGAGGCGCCCTCCATGCAGGTACGCAGTATTTT.